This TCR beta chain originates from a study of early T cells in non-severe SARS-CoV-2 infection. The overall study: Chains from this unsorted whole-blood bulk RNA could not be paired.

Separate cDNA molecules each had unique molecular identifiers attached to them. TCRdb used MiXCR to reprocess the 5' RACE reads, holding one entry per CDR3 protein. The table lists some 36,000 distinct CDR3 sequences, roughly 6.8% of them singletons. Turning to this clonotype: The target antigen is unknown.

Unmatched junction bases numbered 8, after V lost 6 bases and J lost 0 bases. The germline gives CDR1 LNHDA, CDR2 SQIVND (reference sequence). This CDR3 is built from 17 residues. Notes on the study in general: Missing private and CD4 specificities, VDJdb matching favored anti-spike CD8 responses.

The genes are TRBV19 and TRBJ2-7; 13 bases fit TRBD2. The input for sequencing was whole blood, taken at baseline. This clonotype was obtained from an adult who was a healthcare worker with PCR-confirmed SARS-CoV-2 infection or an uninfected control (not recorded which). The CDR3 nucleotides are TGTGCCAGTAGCCTCGGACTAGCGGGAGTTGGCTCCTACGAGCAGTACTTC. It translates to CASSLGLAGVGSYEQYF. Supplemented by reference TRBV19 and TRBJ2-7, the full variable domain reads DGGITQSPKYLFRKEGQNVTLSCEQNLNHDAMYWYRQDPGQGLRLIYYSQIVNDFQKGDIAEGYSVSREKKESFPLTVTSAQKNPTAFYLCASSLGLAGVGSYEQYFGPGTRLTVT.